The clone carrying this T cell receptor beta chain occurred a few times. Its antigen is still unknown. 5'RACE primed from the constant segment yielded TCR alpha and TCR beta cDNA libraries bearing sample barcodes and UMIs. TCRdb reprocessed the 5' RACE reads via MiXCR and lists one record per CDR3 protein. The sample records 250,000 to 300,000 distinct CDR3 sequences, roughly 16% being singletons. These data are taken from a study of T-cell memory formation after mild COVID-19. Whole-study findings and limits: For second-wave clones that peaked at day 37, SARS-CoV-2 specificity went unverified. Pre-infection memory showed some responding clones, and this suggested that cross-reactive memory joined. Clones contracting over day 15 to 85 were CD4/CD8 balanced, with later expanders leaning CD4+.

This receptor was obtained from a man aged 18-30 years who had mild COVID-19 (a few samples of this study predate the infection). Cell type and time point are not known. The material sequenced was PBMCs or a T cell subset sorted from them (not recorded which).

CDR3 sequence (DNA): TGCAGCGTTGTGGGGGAGACCCAGTACTTC. Its protein product is CSVVGETQYF. The chain recombines TRBV29-1 with TRBJ2-5; D remains ambiguous. The germline V gene has CDR1 SQVTM and CDR2 ANQGSEA. V gave up 4 bases and J gave up 5 bases, with 5 bases separating them. The CDR3 is 10 residues long.